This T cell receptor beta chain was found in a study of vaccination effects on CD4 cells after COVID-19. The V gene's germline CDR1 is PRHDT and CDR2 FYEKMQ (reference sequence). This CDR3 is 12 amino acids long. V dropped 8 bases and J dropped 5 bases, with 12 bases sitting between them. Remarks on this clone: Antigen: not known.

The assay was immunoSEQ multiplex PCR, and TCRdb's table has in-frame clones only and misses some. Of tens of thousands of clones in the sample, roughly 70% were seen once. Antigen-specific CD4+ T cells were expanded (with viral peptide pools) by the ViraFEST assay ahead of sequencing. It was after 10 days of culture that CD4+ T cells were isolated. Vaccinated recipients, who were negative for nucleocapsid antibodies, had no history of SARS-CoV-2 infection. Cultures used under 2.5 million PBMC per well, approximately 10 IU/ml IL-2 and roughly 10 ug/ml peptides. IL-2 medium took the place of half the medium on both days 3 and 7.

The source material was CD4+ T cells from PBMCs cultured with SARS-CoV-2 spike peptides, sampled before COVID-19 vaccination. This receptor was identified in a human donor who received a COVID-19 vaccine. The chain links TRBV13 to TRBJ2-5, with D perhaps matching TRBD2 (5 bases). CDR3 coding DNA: TGTGCCAGCGCACGGGATCGGGAGACCCAGTACTTC. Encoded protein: CASARDRETQYF. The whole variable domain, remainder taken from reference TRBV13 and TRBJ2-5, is AAGVIQSPRHLIKEKRETATLKCYPIPRHDTVYWYQQGPGQDPQFLISFYEKMQSDKGSIPDRFSAQQFSDYHSELNMSSLELGDSALYFCASARDRETQYFGPGTRLLVL.